This entry describes one T cell receptor (beta chain). Antigen specificity is unknown. The data stem from a study of T cell clonotyping in hematopoietic cell transplantation. CDR3 size: 18 residues. Germline V gives CDR1 MDHEN, CDR2 SYDVKM. Between the trimmed V and J ends, which lost 0 bases and 8 bases, there was a span of 23 bases. Sequencing was performed with immunoSEQ multiplex PCR; in TCRdb, only in-frame clones are kept and a portion is missing. This table has under 9,000 clones, approximately 68% appearing once. General study points: Few recipient clonotypes overlapped donors; over 95% were de novo at given depth. Recipient TCR diversity dropped after transplant; expanded clonotypes rose from day 30 to 180. Cells were unsorted, so CD4 and CD8 contributions were not separated.

The chain has TRBV28 and TRBJ2-1; D uncertain. This material consisted of peripheral blood mononuclear cells, taken 100 days after allogeneic stem cell transplant. This clonotype was obtained from a male patient in his sixties who had an allogeneic stem cell transplant from an unrelated donor, so the T cells may come from the graft donor. Some clones in this sample may be carry-over from other donors' samples. CDR3: CASSLWDDSVLNTDEQFF. The CDR3 DNA sequence: TGTGCCAGCAGTTTATGGGACGACTCCGTGTTGAATACTGATGAGCAGTTCTTC.